These 25 T cell receptor beta chains came from one sample sequenced in a study of T cells after posttransplantation cyclophosphamide. Controls had myeloablative marrow grafts with methotrexate and calcineurin inhibitor, sampled at 1 year. Measured with immunoSEQ multiplex PCR; TCRdb has only the in-frame clones, and not every one. The sample has around 16,000 clones, approximately 81% seen once. Sequencing used PBMCs, obtained roughly 350 days after allogeneic stem cell transplant with calcineurin inhibitor and methotrexate. These receptors were obtained from a male patient between 18 and 35 years old who received an allogeneic stem cell transplant from a related donor, was CMV-positive, and had no GVHD. The graft donor may have contributed some T cells.

The chain joins TRBV6-4 to TRBJ2-3; TRBD2 matches 11 bases. From germline, CDR1 is MRHNA and CDR2 SNTAGT. The ends lost 3 bases at V and 4 bases at J; junction bases unmatched: 6. The CDR3 has 16 residues. CDR3 nucleotide sequence: TGTGCCAGCAGTGAGACTAGCGGGAAAGGAGCAGATACGCAGTATTTT. It specifies CASSETSGKGADTQYF.

The rearrangement joins TRBV6-5 to TRBJ2-7; D not resolved. The germline V gene encodes CDR1 MNHEY and CDR2 SVGAGI. The V gene lost 10 bases and the J gene lost 6 bases, with 13 bases spanning the gap. The CDR3 loop spans 11 amino acids. CDR3: CATPNGSEQYF. The CDR3 nucleotides are TGTGCCACCCCCAATGGCTCCGAGCAGTACTTC.

The V and J genes are TRBV18 and TRBJ1-2, with a weak D call TRBD1 (5 bases). V shed 6 bases and J shed 4 bases, with 15 bases lying between them. Germline CDR1 reads KGHSH; CDR2 reads LQKENI. The CDR3 contains 14 residues. CDR3 nucleotides: TGTGCCAGCTCGGGGCCAGCGGGCAGCTATGGCTACACCTTC. Its protein product is CASSGPAGSYGYTF.

The gene calls are TRBV7-9 and TRBJ2-7; D may be TRBD1 (6 bases). The CDR3 covers 13 residues. Germline-derived CDR1 and CDR2 are SEHNR and FQNEAQ (reference sequence). The ends were cut back, 0 bases at V and 4 bases at J, with 7 bases in the middle. DNA for the CDR3: TGTGCCAGCAGCTTAGCAGGGGGTTACGAGCAGTACTTC. Residues: CASSLAGGYEQYF.

The V gene is TRBV4-2, the J gene TRBJ1-3, with a weak D call TRBD1 (5 bases). The germline gives CDR1 LGHNA, CDR2 YNFKEQ. V lost 1 base and J lost 6, with 16 bases in between. This CDR3 spans 16 amino acids. This CDR3 is CASSQGERGLENTIYF. Here the CDR3 DNA reads TGTGCCAGCAGCCAAGGAGAAAGGGGTTTGGAAAACACCATATATTTT.

As for this clone: At one of its ends the junction is not consistent with the germline gene, which may arise from a read error. The chain is built from TRBV25-1 and TRBJ2-1, with TRBD2 as a possible D gene (6 bases). The CDR3 has 16 residues. From germline, CDR1 is MGHDK and CDR2 SYGVNS. CDR3 sequence (DNA): TGTGCCAGCAGTGAGGGGGGAGCTACTGCCTACAGTGAGCAGTTCTTC. This translates into CASSEGGATAYSEQFF.

V gene TRBV9 combines with J gene TRBJ1-3; TRBD1 is a possible D gene (6 bases). Trimming took off 3 bases at V and 0 bases at J, with 13 bases between the two ends. Germline V gene sequence: CDR1 SGDLS, CDR2 YYNGEE. There are 16 residues in the CDR3. The CDR3 nucleotides are TGTGCCAGCAGCGCGACAGGTCCGGCCTCTGGAAACACCATATATTTT. Residues: CASSATGPASGNTIYF.

The V and J genes are TRBV11-2 and TRBJ2-2; no clear D. Germline CDR1 and CDR2: SGHAT and FQNNGV. CDR3 length equals 13 residues. V dropped 3 bases and J dropped 3 bases, with 5 bases sitting between them. The CDR3: CASSFEDTGELFF. CDR3 coding DNA: TGTGCCAGCAGCTTCGAGGACACCGGGGAGCTGTTTTTT.

The chain uses TRBV10-3 and TRBJ2-1; weak D call: TRBD1 (5 bases). This CDR3 is built from 13 residues. The V end lost 6 bases, the J end lost 9 bases, and 15 bases lay between the germline ends. Germline lookup yields CDR1 ENHRY and CDR2 SYGVKD. CDR3 sequence: CAIRSPVDSEQFF. In DNA, the CDR3 is TGTGCCATCAGGAGCCCGGTCGACAGTGAGCAGTTCTTC.

The rearrangement links TRBV5-1 to TRBJ1-1, with 9 bases matching TRBD1. Germline assignment: CDR1 SGHRS and CDR2 YFSETQ. V dropped 3 bases and J dropped 1; count of bases not matched to a gene: 13. CDR3 length: 18 residues. The CDR3 DNA reads TGCGCCAGCAGCTCCCTCCTGGCCGGGACAGGGAAGAACACTGAAGCTTTCTTT. Translating it yields CASSSLLAGTGKNTEAFF. The full variable domain, rest sourced from reference TRBV5-1 and TRBJ1-1, is KAGVTQTPRYLIKTRGQQVTLSCSPISGHRSVSWYQQTPGQGLQFLFEYFSETQRNKGNFPGRFSGRQFSNSRSEMNVSTLELGDSALYLCASSSLLAGTGKNTEAFFGQGTRLTVV.

This clone was picked up one time. This sequence joins TRBV5-4 and TRBJ1-2; D possibly corresponds to TRBD1 (5 bases). CDR3 length: 13 residues. Germline values: CDR1 SGHNT, CDR2 YYREEE (reference sequence). V shed 4 bases and J shed 7 bases, with 14 bases lying between them. The CDR3 region is CASSEARTLGYTF. The CDR3 bases are TGTGCCAGCAGCGAGGCCCGGACACTTGGCTACACCTTC.

The chain couples TRBV29-1 to TRBJ1-1, with TRBD1 as a possible D gene (6 bases). CDR3 length: 15 amino acids. CDR1 and CDR2 (germline): SQVTM, ANQGSEA. V lost 4 bases and J lost 0, with 15 bases in between. Written as DNA, the CDR3 is TGCAGCGTTGTCCGACAGGCAAACCTGAACACTGAAGCTTTCTTT. Encoded protein: CSVVRQANLNTEAFF.

The chain has TRBV29-1 and TRBJ2-7, with TRBD1 matching 7 bases. Germline CDR1 reads SQVTM; CDR2 reads ANQGSEA. The J segment lost 2 bases and the V segment lost 0 bases, leaving 4 bases of the junction unmatched. This CDR3 has 14 residues. Here the CDR3 reads CSVEDPGQPYEQYF. The CDR3 DNA is TGCAGCGTTGAAGATCCGGGACAGCCCTACGAGCAGTACTTC.

Only one count was recorded for this clone. V usage is TRBV6-6 and J usage is TRBJ2-3; 14 bases fit TRBD2. Trimming removed 6 bases from V and 4 bases from J; junction bases left unmatched: 6. CDR3 length: 16 residues. Germline loops: CDR1 MNHNY, CDR2 SVGAGI (reference sequence). DNA of the CDR3: TGTGCCAGCAGCGACGGACTAGCGGGAGGACCAGATACGCAGTATTTT. Protein product: CASSDGLAGGPDTQYF.

J is TRBJ2-3 and V is TRBV28; tentatively, D is TRBD1 (6 bases). Trimming shortened V by 6 bases and J by 3 bases, and 10 bases separated the two germline ends. Germline values: CDR1 MDHEN, CDR2 SYDVKM. The CDR3 has 13 amino acids. The CDR3 region is CASRGTGTDTQYF. CDR3 DNA sequence: TGTGCCAGCAGGGGCACAGGGACAGATACGCAGTATTTT.

The V call is TRBV6-5, the J call TRBJ2-3; D is perhaps TRBD1 (6 bases). V was cut by 7 bases and J by 4 bases, with 9 bases left in between. CDR3 length: 12 residues. Germline V gene data show CDR1 as MNHEY and CDR2 as SVGAGI. The CDR3 nucleotides read TGTGCCAGCACCCCAGGGGCAGATACGCAGTATTTT. Translation: CASTPGADTQYF.

The chain carries TRBV6-5 and TRBJ2-7, with D uncertain. Trimming left V 0 bases short and J 7 bases short, with 10 bases between. This CDR3 region has 13 residues. Germline V gene sequence: CDR1 MNHEY, CDR2 SVGAGI. The CDR3: CASSYSGQREQYF. CDR3 coding DNA: TGTGCCAGCAGTTACTCGGGCCAAAGGGAGCAGTACTTC.

The V call is TRBV7-9, the J call TRBJ1-2, with D unclear. Germline CDR1 reads SEHNR; CDR2 reads FQNEAQ (reference sequence). Trimming pared 5 bases from V and 8 bases from J, leaving 18 bases between. The CDR3 contains 14 residues. CDR3 in DNA: TGTGCCAGCAGCAAGGACTCCTCCGCCGGCGGCTACACCTTC. This gives the protein CASSKDSSAGGYTF.

CDR3 bases: TGTGCCAGCTCACTCGCTCGGGGGGGATCAGGCGAGCAGTACTTC. The encoded protein is CASSLARGGSGEQYF. The chain combines TRBV18 with TRBJ2-7; 8 bases match TRBD2. This CDR3 contains 15 residues. The trim removed 4 bases at V and 6 bases at J, leaving 11 bases unmatched. Germline V CDR1 and CDR2: KGHSH, LQKENI.

The chain combines TRBV7-9 with TRBJ1-1; unclear D gene. This CDR3 is 14 amino acids long. Trimming took 4 bases from V and 1 from J, leaving 10 bases between them. Germline CDR1 reads SEHNR; CDR2 reads FQNEAQ (reference sequence). DNA for the CDR3: TGTGCCAGCAGCTCAATGGCCTCGAACACTGAAGCTTTCTTT. Translating it yields CASSSMASNTEAFF.

J is TRBJ2-5 and V is TRBV2; D is possibly TRBD2 (6 bases). V dropped 5 bases and J dropped 1 base, with 17 bases sitting between them. Per the germline V gene, CDR1 is SNHLY and CDR2 is FYNNEI. This CDR3 has 16 residues. The CDR3 nucleotides are TGTGCCAGCAGTTCCCACCCTAGCGCGGTCCAAGAGACCCAGTACTTC. Translated, it gives CASSSHPSAVQETQYF.

The gene calls are TRBV4-2 and TRBJ2-2; TRBD2 agrees at 8 bases. The CDR3 has 15 amino acids. Per germline, CDR1 LGHNA and CDR2 YNFKEQ. V dropped 4 bases and J dropped 3; count of bases not matched to a gene: 4. CDR3 protein: CASSPGSGDTGELFF. The CDR3 DNA follows: TGTGCCAGCAGCCCTGGTAGCGGGGACACCGGGGAGCTGTTTTTT.

The chain combines TRBV4-1 with TRBJ2-3, with TRBD2 identical over 7 bases. CDR3 length: 17 residues. J was trimmed by 0 bases and V by 0 bases; bases with no gene match: 6. Germline CDR1 is MGHRA and CDR2 is YSYEKL. For the CDR3, the DNA is TGCGCCAGCAGCCAAGAATCCCTAGCGGAAAGCACAGATACGCAGTATTTT. It encodes CASSQESLAESTDTQYF.

This clone was observed once. The CDR3 loop reads CASSDLTSDPTDTQYF. The CDR3 nucleotides read TGTGCCAGCAGTGACCTCACTAGCGATCCCACAGATACGCAGTATTTT. The rearrangement joins TRBV25-1 to TRBJ2-3; TRBD2 matches 7 bases. Losses at the gene ends were 3 bases for V and 2 bases for J; bases not matched to a gene: 8. Germline loops: CDR1 MGHDK, CDR2 SYGVNS. The CDR3 sequence is 16 residues long.

CDR3 nucleotide sequence: TGCGCCAGCAGCCCGACAGGGATGACCTACGAGCAGTACTTC. Its translation: CASSPTGMTYEQYF. The V call is TRBV5-1, the J call TRBJ2-5; TRBD1 aligns across 7 bases. The DNA end is a closer match to TRBJ2-7, so the J assignment may be wrong. The CDR3 extends over 14 amino acids. Germline-derived CDR1 and CDR2 are SGHRS and YFSETQ.